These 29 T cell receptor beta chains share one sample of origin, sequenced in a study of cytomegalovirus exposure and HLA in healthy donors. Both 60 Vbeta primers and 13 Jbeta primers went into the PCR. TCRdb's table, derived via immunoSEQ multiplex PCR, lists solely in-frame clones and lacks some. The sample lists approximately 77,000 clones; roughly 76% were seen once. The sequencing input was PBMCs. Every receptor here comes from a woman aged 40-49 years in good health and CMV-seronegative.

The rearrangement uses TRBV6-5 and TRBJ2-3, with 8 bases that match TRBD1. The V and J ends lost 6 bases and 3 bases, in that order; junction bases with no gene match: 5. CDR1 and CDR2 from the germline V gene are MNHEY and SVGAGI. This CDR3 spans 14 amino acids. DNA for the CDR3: TGTGCCAGCAGCTCGACAGGGGTAACAGATACGCAGTATTTT. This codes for CASSSTGVTDTQYF.

The CDR3 nucleotides are TGTGCCAGCAGCTTGCTAATCGGTAAGCGGGGGCCGTACACAGATACGCAGTATTTT. Translation: CASSLLIGKRGPYTDTQYF. The rearrangement links TRBV5-4 to TRBJ2-3; 8 bases match TRBD2. This CDR3 has 19 residues. CDR1 and CDR2 from the germline V gene are SGHNT and YYREEE (reference sequence). Trimming cost V 1 base and J 2 bases; bases outside gene matches: 15.

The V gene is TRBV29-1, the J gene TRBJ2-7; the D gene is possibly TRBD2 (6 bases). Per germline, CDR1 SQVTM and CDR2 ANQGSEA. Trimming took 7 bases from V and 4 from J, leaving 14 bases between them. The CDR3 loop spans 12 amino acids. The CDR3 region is CSAGAGPYEQYF. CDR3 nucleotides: TGCAGCGCTGGGGCGGGACCGTACGAGCAGTACTTC.

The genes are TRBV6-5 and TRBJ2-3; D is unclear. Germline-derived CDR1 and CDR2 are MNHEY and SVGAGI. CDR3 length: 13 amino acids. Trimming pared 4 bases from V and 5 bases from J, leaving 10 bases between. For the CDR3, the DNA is TGTGCCAGCAGTTCCCTCACAGTAGATACGCAGTATTTT. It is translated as CASSSLTVDTQYF.

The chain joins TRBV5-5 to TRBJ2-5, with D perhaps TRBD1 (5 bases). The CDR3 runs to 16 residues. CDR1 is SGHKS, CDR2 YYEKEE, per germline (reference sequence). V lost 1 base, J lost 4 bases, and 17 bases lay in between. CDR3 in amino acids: CASSLNPAGRRETQYF. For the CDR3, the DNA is TGTGCCAGCAGCTTGAATCCCGCAGGGCGGAGAGAGACCCAGTACTTC.

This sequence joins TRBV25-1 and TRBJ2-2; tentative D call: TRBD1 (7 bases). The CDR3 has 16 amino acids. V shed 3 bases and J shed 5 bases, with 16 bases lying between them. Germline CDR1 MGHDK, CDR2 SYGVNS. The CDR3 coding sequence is TGTGCCAGCAGTGAGATCGGGGGCAGGGGGACCGGGGAGCTGTTTTTT. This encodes CASSEIGGRGTGELFF.

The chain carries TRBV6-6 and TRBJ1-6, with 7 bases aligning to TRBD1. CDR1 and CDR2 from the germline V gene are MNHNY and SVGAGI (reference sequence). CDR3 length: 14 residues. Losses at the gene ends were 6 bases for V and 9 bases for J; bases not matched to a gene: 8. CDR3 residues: CASRPRGLSSPLHF. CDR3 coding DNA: TGTGCCAGCAGACCGAGGGGGCTTAGTTCACCCCTCCACTTT.

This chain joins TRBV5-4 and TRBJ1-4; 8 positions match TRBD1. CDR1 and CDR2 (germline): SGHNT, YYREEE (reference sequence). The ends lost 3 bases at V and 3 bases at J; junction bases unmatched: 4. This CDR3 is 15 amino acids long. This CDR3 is CASSYPGQANEKLFF. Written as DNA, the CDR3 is TGTGCCAGCAGCTACCCGGGACAGGCTAATGAAAAACTGTTTTTT. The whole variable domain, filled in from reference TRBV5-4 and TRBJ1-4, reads ETGVTQSPTHLIKTRGQQVTLRCSSQSGHNTVSWYQQALGQGPQFIFQYYREEENGRGNFPPRFSGLQFPNYSSELNVNALELDDSALYLCASSYPGQANEKLFFGSGTQLSVL.

As DNA, the CDR3 is TGTGCCAGCAGTTTATCGACGATAAGTGGCCTAGCGCTCGGTGAGCAGTTCTTC. Translation: CASSLSTISGLALGEQFF. V is TRBV27 and J is TRBJ2-1; possibly TRBD2 for D (6 bases). The CDR3 runs to 18 residues. The V end was cut by 0 bases, the J end by 9 bases, with 24 bases between. Germline CDR1 is MNHEY and CDR2 is SMNVEV (reference sequence).

This CDR3 is CASSEYRGQGEGETQYF. The CDR3, as DNA: TGTGCCAGCAGTGAATATAGGGGACAGGGGGAAGGAGAGACCCAGTACTTC. The chain links TRBV25-1 to TRBJ2-5; 11 bases fit TRBD1. The V and J ends lost 0 bases and 4 bases, in that order; junction bases with no gene match: 7. This CDR3 is 17 amino acids long. From germline, CDR1 is MGHDK and CDR2 SYGVNS.

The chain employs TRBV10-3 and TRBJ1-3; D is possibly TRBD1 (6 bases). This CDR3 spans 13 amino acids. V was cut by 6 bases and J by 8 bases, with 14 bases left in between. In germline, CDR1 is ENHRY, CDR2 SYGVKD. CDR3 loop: CAIRQGVIDTIYF. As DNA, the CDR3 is TGTGCCATCAGACAGGGTGTAATCGACACCATATATTTT.

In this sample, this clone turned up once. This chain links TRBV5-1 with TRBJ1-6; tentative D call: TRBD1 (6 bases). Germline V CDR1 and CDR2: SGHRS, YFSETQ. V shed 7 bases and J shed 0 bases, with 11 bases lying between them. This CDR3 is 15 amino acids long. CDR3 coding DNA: TGCGCCAGCCAGACGGACAGCTCCTATAATTCACCCCTCCACTTT. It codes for CASQTDSSYNSPLHF. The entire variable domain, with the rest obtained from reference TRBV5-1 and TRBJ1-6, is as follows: KAGVTQTPRYLIKTRGQQVTLSCSPISGHRSVSWYQQTPGQGLQFLFEYFSETQRNKGNFPGRFSGRQFSNSRSEMNVSTLELGDSALYLCASQTDSSYNSPLHFGNGTRLTVT.

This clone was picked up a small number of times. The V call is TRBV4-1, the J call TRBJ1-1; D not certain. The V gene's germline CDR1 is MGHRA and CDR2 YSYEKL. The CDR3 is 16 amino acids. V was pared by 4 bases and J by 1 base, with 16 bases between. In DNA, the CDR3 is TGCGCCAGCAGCCGCGCACCGGGTCTGCGGAACACTGAAGCTTTCTTT. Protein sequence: CASSRAPGLRNTEAFF.

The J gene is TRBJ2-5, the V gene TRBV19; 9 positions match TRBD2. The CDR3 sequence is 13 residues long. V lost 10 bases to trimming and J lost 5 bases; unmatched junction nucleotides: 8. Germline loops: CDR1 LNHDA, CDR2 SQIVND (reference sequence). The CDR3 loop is CATHPSGMETQYF. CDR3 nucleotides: TGTGCCACTCACCCTAGCGGGATGGAGACCCAGTACTTC. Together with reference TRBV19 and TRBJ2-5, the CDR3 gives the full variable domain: DGGITQSPKYLFRKEGQNVTLSCEQNLNHDAMYWYRQDPGQGLRLIYYSQIVNDFQKGDIAEGYSVSREKKESFPLTVTSAQKNPTAFYLCATHPSGMETQYFGPGTRLLVL.

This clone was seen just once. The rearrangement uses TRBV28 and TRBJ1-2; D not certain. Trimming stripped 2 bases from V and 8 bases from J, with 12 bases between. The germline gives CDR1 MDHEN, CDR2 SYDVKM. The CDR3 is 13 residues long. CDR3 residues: CASSLGQVSGYTF. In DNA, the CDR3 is TGTGCCAGCAGTTTAGGTCAGGTCTCAGGCTACACCTTC.

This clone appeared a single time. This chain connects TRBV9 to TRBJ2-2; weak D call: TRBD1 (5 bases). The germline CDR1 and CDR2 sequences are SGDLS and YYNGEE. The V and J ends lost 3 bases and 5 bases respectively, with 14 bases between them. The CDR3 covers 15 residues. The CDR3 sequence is CASSEAVGRTGELFF. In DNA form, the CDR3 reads TGTGCCAGCAGCGAGGCGGTGGGGCGGACCGGGGAGCTGTTTTTT.

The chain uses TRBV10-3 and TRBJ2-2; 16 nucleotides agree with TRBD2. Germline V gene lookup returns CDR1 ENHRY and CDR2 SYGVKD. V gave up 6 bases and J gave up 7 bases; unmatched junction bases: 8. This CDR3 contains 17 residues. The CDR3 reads CAISPGLAGGLGGELFF. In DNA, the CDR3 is TGTGCCATCAGCCCGGGACTAGCGGGAGGGCTTGGCGGGGAGCTGTTTTTT.

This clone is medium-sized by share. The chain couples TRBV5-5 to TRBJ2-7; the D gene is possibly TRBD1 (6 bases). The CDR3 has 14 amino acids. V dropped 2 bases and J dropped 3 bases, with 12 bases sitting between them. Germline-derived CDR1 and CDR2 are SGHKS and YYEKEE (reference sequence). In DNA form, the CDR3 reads TGTGCCAGCAGCTTTTTTAGGACAGACTACGAGCAGTACTTC. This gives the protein CASSFFRTDYEQYF.

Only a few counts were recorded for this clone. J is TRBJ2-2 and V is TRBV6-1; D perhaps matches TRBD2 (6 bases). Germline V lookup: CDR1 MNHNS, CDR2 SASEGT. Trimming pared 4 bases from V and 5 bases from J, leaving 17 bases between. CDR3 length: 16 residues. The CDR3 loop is CASSVGLSLITGELFF. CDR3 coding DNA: TGTGCCAGCAGTGTGGGACTCTCTCTGATTACCGGGGAGCTGTTTTTT.

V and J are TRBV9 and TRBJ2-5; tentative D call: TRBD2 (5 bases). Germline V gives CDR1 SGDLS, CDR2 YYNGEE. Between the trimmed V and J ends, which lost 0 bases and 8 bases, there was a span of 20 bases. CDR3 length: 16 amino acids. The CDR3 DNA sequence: TGTGCCAGCAGCGTAGAAGCCGCCGGGAATAAGAAAACCCAGTACTTC. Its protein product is CASSVEAAGNKKTQYF.

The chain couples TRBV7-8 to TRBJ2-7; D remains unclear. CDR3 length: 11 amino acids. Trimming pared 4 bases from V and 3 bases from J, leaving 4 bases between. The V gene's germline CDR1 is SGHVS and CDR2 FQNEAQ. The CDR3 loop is CASSSHYEQYF. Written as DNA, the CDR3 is TGTGCCAGCAGCTCACACTACGAGCAGTACTTC.

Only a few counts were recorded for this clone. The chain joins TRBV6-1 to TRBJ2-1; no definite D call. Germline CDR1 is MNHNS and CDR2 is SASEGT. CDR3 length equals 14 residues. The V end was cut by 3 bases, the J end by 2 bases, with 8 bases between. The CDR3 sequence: CASSDFRAYNEQFF. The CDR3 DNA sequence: TGTGCCAGCAGTGATTTCCGCGCCTACAATGAGCAGTTCTTC.

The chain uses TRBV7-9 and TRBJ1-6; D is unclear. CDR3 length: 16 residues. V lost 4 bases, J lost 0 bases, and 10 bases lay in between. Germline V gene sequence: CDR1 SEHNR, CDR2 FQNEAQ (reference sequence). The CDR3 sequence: CASSSTESSYNSPLHF. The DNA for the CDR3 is TGTGCCAGCAGCTCGACTGAGAGCTCCTATAATTCACCCCTCCACTTT.

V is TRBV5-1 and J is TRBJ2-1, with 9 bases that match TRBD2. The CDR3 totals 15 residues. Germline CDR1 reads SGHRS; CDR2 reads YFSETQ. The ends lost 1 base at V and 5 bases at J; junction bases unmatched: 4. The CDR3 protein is CASSLILAGNNEQFF. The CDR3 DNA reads TGCGCCAGCAGCTTGATTCTAGCGGGAAACAATGAGCAGTTCTTC. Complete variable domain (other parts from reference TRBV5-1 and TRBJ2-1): KAGVTQTPRYLIKTRGQQVTLSCSPISGHRSVSWYQQTPGQGLQFLFEYFSETQRNKGNFPGRFSGRQFSNSRSEMNVSTLELGDSALYLCASSLILAGNNEQFFGPGTRLTVL.

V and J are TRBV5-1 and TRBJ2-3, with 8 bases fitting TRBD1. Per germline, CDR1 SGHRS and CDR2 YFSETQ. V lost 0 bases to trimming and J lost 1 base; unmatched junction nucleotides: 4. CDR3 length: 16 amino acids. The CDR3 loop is CASSLGPGQGTDTQYF. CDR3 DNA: TGCGCCAGCAGCTTGGGCCCGGGACAGGGCACAGATACGCAGTATTTT.

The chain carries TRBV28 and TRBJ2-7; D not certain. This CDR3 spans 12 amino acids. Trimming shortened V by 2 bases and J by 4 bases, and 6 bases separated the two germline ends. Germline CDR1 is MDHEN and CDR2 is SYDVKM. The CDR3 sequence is CASSLARYEQYF. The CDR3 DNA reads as TGTGCCAGCAGTTTAGCCAGGTACGAGCAGTACTTC.

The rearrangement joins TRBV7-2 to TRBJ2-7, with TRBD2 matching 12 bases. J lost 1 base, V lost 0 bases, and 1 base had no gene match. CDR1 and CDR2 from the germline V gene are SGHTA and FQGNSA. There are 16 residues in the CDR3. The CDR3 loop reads CASSLAGTSGSYEQYF. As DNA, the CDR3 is TGTGCCAGCAGCTTAGCGGGGACTAGCGGGTCCTACGAGCAGTACTTC.

As DNA, the CDR3 is TGCGCCAGCAGCATCGACAGCCTCAATCAGCCCCAGCATTTT. It specifies CASSIDSLNQPQHF. The J gene is TRBJ1-5, the V gene TRBV5-1; a weak D match, TRBD1 (5 bases). CDR1 and CDR2 (germline): SGHRS, YFSETQ. This CDR3 contains 14 residues. V lost 4 bases, J lost 3 bases, and 11 bases lay in between.

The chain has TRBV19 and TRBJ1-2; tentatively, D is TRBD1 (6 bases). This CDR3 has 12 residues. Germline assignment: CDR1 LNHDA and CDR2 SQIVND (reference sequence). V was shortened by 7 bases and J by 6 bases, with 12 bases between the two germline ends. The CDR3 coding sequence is TGTGCCAGTATGCGGGGGCGGAATGGCTACACCTTC. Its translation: CASMRGRNGYTF.